This TCR beta chain emerged from a study of pediatric ulcerative colitis. Notes on the study in general: Compared with controls, ulcerative colitis showed greater blood-rectum clone sharing. Total lymphocyte DNA, not sorted subsets, was the template.

In germline, CDR1 is SGHVS, CDR2 FQNEAQ. The CDR3 spans 16 residues. The germline V and J ends were trimmed by 5 bases and 1 base, with 15 bases remaining between them. Assay: immunoSEQ multiplex PCR; the TCRdb copy retains only in-frame clones and omits some. The table lists more than 50,000 clones, around 80% of them singletons, with roughly 5.5% in the top ten. This clone showed up just once. As yet, its antigen is unknown. This clonotype was sampled from a boy between 5 and 17 years old with moderate ulcerative colitis. The chain uses TRBV7-8 and TRBJ1-5; D not resolved. Sequenced material: blood. The CDR3 loop reads CASSPSPAGSNQPQHF. The CDR3 DNA is TGTGCCAGCAGCCCGAGTCCAGCGGGCAGCAATCAGCCCCAGCATTTT. The full variable domain, with the rest looked up from reference TRBV7-8 and TRBJ1-5, is GAGVSQSPRYKVAKRGQDVALRCDPISGHVSLFWYQQALGQGPEFLTYFQNEAQLDKSGLPSDRFFAERPEGSVSTLKIQRTQQEDSAVYLCASSPSPAGSNQPQHFGDGTRLSIL.